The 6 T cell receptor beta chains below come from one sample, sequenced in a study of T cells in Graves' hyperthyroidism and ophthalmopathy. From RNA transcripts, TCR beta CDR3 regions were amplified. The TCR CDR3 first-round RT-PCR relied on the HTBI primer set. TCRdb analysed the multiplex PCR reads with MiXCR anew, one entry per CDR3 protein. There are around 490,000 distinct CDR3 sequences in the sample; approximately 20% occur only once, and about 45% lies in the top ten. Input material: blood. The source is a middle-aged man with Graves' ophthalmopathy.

The CDR3 reads CASSFEGLETQYF. The CDR3 DNA sequence: TGTGCCAGCAGCTTCGAGGGTCTCGAGACCCAGTACTTC. The chain is built from TRBV7-8 and TRBJ2-5; a weak D match, TRBD2 (5 bases). CDR3 length: 13 amino acids. The germline CDR1 and CDR2 sequences are SGHVS and FQNEAQ. Trimming shortened V by 3 bases and J by 5 bases, and 10 bases separated the two germline ends.

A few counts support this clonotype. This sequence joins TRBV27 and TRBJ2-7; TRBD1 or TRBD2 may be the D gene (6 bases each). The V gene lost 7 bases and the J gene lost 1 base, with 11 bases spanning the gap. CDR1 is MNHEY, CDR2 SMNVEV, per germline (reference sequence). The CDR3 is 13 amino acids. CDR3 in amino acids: CASTGAPSYEQYF. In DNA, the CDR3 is TGTGCCAGCACGGGGGCCCCATCCTACGAGCAGTACTTC.

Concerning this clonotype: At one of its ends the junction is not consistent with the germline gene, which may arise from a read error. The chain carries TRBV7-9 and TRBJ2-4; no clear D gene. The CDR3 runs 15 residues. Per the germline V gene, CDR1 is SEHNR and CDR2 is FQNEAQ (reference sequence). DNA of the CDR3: TGTGCCAGCAGCTTATCTTCGGCTATAACTAACATTCGGTACTTC. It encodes CASSLSSAITNIRYF.

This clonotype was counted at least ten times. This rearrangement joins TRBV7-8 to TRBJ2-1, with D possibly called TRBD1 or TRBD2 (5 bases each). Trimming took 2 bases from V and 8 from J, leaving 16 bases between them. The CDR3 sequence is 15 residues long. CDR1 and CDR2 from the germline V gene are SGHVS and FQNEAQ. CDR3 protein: CASSLYGGEAHEQFF. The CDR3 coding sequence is TGTGCCAGCAGCTTATATGGGGGAGAAGCCCATGAGCAGTTCTTC.

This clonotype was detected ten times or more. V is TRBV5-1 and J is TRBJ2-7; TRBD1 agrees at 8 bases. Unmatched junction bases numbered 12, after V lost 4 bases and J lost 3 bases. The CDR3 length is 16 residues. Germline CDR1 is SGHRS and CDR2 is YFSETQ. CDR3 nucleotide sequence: TGCGCCAGCAGCCCCCTACCCGGACAGGGCGGCTACGAGCAGTACTTC. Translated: CASSPLPGQGGYEQYF.

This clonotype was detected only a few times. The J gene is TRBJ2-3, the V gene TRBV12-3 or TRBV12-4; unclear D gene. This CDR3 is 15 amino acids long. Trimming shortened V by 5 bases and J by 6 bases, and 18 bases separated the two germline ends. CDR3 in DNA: TGTGCCAGCAGTCTGGGTAGTAGAATGGCGGATACGCAGTATTTT. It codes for CASSLGSRMADTQYF.